This section outlines one T cell receptor (beta chain) sequence together with its context. By sample share, this clonotype is medium-sized (0.01 to 0.1%). The target of this receptor is not known. Within one base of it there is no much larger clone, and no base qualities were kept. The listed sequencing device is Illumina MiSeq. Multiplex PCR with BIOMED2 TRB-A/B primer pools was used to amplify TRB rearrangements. Illumina-compatible adapters and 7-nucleotide sample barcodes were attached to the amplicons in two consecutive PCRs. All library PCRs used Phusion HS II polymerase. Amplicons were purified from gel with the NucleoSpin Gel and PCR Clean-up kit, quantified on Qubit, and pooled at 3.5 to 4.5 nM. Amplicon pool quality was checked on an Agilent 2100 Bioanalyzer before Illumina next-generation sequencing. On the study's bioinformatics: TRB rearrangements were annotated with MiXCR 3.0.8 using the default MiXCR reference library. Sequences with fewer than 2 reads and non-productive reads were filtered out, and every unique CDR3 nucleotide sequence was treated as a single clone. Clonality, diversity, richness and V-J gene usage were calculated in R 3.5.1. GLIPH2 was used to cluster TCRs based on CDR3 similarity, and OLGA was used to calculate the generation probabilities. Only GLIPH2 clusters containing at least four unique TCR clonotypes present in at least three individuals were kept. TCRdb redid the processing of the public reads, applying fastp at Q25 and MiXCR, and retained in-frame beta chains. Identical CDR3 protein sequences are pooled into one entry, listed with their most common genes and DNA. The V and J calls and clone size are TCRdb's, not the authors'. The sample data list 3,300 or so distinct CDR3 sequences, and 28% of these were observed just once. Jointly, the top ten make up roughly 64% of the sample.

The germline V gene (reference sequence) sets CDR1 to LNHDA and CDR2 to SQIVND. V and J lose 5 bases and 0 bases, and a span of 10 bases separates them. The CDR3 runs 14 residues from the cysteine to the phenylalanine. Of all the DNA, just the CDR3 is kept, 42 bases in frame from base 1. The data were obtained in a study of T and B cells in COVID-19 patients (dated by TCRdb to about 2020). Concerning the study at large: Using TRB and IGH repertoire sequencing of peripheral blood, the study characterized adaptive immunity in COVID-19 patients who had active infection or had recovered. In the active-infection cohort, about 90% of the roughly 20 patients had comorbidities linked to unfavorable COVID-19 outcome. Critical illness requiring mechanical ventilation or ECMO was present in most of the roughly 20 patients in the active-infection cohort. The TCR and BCR sequence repository comprised some 40 patients and under 85 time points, with over 7 million TCR sequences analysed. As many as 9 follow-up blood samples were taken per patient, and some of the samples covered different disease stages within the same individual. A recovered cohort comprised some 19 patients contributing roughly 21 samples, mostly after mild to moderate COVID-19 managed as outpatients. Two patients belonged to both the recovered and active cohorts because samples were available from active disease and after recovery. An age-matched reference group of roughly 40 healthy donors negative for COVID-19 antibodies was used as the comparison for repertoire analyses. Median age was about 30 years in the recovered cohort versus about 70 years in the active-infection cohort.

The paper as a whole reports these results and caveats: TRBV/TRBJ gene usage was reported as strongly skewed in patients with COVID-19. Specific T cell subsets (CD4+/Treg/CD8+) and sorted SARS-CoV-2-responsive or tetramer+ T cells had not yet been sequenced, and these experiments were ongoing. In active COVID-19, TRB repertoires were highly clonal, while at recovery, diversity and richness increased above the levels seen in healthy donors. The size of the cohort was considered insufficient for assessing HLA contributions to COVID-19 susceptibility or severity. Prospective validation of the reported TCR clusters was stated to be required before clinical use. A total of roughly 2,300 TCR clusters were exclusive to the recovered cohort, and around 32 of those clusters were low-pGen clusters. Blood samples obtained from mildly ill patients during symptoms, as well as early samples obtained from severe cases, were available only in scarce numbers.

TRB repertoires were amplified from approximately 250-500 ng of genomic DNA extracted from blood. This clonotype was obtained from a human donor with active COVID-19. The donor label of this sample is uncertain. The sequence joins TRBV19 to TRBJ1-2, with the D gene not confidently named. Sequencing used blood. The CDR3 has the sequence CASSRYSSNYGYTF. The sequenced DNA is TGTGCCAGTAGTCGTTACTCCTCTAACTATGGCTACACCTTC.